Listed below are T cell receptor beta chains from one sample, sequenced in a study of cytomegalovirus exposure and HLA in healthy donors. Here immunoSEQ multiplex PCR was the method, and the copy in TCRdb shows in-frame clones only, minus some. Seen in this sample are around 100,000 clones; the ten most common clones hold 3.5%. The sequenced sample consisted of PBMCs. The receptors here all came from a man aged 35-49 years in good health and CMV-seronegative. Each CDR3 is given with its conserved first and last residue. A D gene is named only where the DNA matches it firmly.

cdr3_length	v_call	d_call	j_call	cdr3_aa	cdr3_nt
15	TRBV10-1	TRBD2	TRBJ2-2	CASSGSGGLAGELFF	TGCGCCAGCAGTGGAAGCGGGGGTTTGGCCGGGGAGCTGTTTTTT
13	TRBV10-1	.	TRBJ1-6	CASSREGDSPLHF	TGCGCCAGCAGTCGGGAGGGCGATTCACCCCTCCACTTT
14	TRBV21-1	.	TRBJ1-5	CASSKASSNQPQHF	TGTGCCAGCAGCAAAGCGAGTAGCAATCAGCCCCAGCATTTT
15	TRBV28	TRBD1	TRBJ2-1	CASSLTGASYNEQFF	TGTGCCAGCAGCCTCACAGGGGCCTCCTACAATGAGCAGTTCTTC
15	TRBV18	.	TRBJ1-4	CASSLNHGINEKLFF	TGTGCCAGCTCACTAAATCACGGGATTAATGAAAAACTGTTTTTT
15	TRBV28	.	TRBJ2-7	CASSQIRGNSYEQYF	TGTGCCAGCAGTCAGATTAGGGGAAACTCCTACGAGCAGTACTTC
13	TRBV4-3	TRBD1	TRBJ2-1	CASSRQGASEQFF	TGCGCCAGCAGCCGCCAGGGGGCATCTGAGCAGTTCTTC
14	TRBV28	.	TRBJ1-3	CASNSQGGGNTIYF	TGTGCCAGCAACTCCCAGGGAGGTGGAAACACCATATATTTT
17	TRBV2	TRBD1	TRBJ1-5	CASSGTTRDRWNQPQHF	TGTGCCAGCAGCGGCACTACGAGGGACAGATGGAATCAGCCCCAGCATTTT
15	TRBV7-9	.	TRBJ1-4	CASSMGGSANEKLFF	TGTGCCAGCAGCATGGGAGGTTCGGCTAATGAAAAACTGTTTTTT
15	TRBV7-2	TRBD2	TRBJ2-2	CAGGLAGGNTGELFF	TGTGCCGGGGGACTAGCGGGGGGGAACACCGGGGAGCTGTTTTTT
14	TRBV18	TRBD1	TRBJ2-5	CASSPNTGEETQYF	TGTGCCAGCTCACCAAACACAGGGGAAGAGACCCAGTACTTC
17	TRBV2	TRBD1	TRBJ1-5	CASSDPGQGSGNQPQHF	TGTGCCAGCAGTGATCCGGGACAGGGCTCGGGCAATCAGCCCCAGCATTTT
13	TRBV29-1	TRBD2	TRBJ2-1	CSPRLAGGVEQFF	TGCAGCCCGAGACTAGCGGGAGGGGTTGAGCAGTTCTTC
10	TRBV5-1	.	TRBJ2-7	CASDPRFRGF	TGCGCCAGTGACCCCCGGTTCCGAGGCTTC
16	TRBV27	.	TRBJ2-7	CASRARLGAGHYEQYF	TGTGCCAGCAGGGCTAGGCTGGGGGCAGGGCACTACGAGCAGTACTTC
15	TRBV6-5	.	TRBJ1-2	CASSYDTPANYGYTF	TGTGCCAGCAGTTACGACACACCCGCTAACTATGGCTACACCTTC
14	TRBV5-4	TRBD2	TRBJ2-7	CASSRGGEPYEQYF	TGTGCCAGCAGTCGGGGGGGGGAACCCTACGAGCAGTACTTC
16	TRBV9	TRBD1	TRBJ1-3	CASSVATGESGNTIYF	TGTGCCAGCAGCGTAGCTACAGGGGAATCTGGAAACACCATATATTTT
16	TRBV6-1	.	TRBJ2-2	CASSEWAGRNTGELFF	TGTGCCAGCAGTGAATGGGCAGGGCGGAACACCGGGGAGCTGTTTTTT
13	TRBV14	.	TRBJ2-7	CASSLRLPYEQYF	TGTGCCAGCAGCCTTAGACTCCCCTACGAGCAGTACTTC
14	TRBV2	.	TRBJ1-2	CASRLQTVNYGYTF	TGTGCCAGCAGACTTCAGACAGTTAACTATGGCTACACCTTC
17	TRBV27	.	TRBJ2-7	CASRKFLDRDIFYEQYF	TGTGCCAGCAGAAAATTCCTCGACCGGGACATATTCTACGAGCAGTACTTC
14	TRBV14	.	TRBJ1-1	CASSQDRGGAEAFF	TGTGCCAGCAGCCAAGATAGGGGGGGCGCTGAAGCTTTCTTT
14	TRBV25-1	.	TRBJ1-6	CASSDGSGNSPLHF	TGTGCCAGCAGTGACGGATCAGGGAACTCACCCCTCCACTTT
18	TRBV5-1	TRBD2	TRBJ2-3	CASSPNPLLAGGTDTQYF	TGCGCCAGCAGCCCCAATCCCCTACTAGCGGGGGGCACAGATACGCAGTATTTT
14	TRBV19	.	TRBJ1-4	CASSRQVLGEKLFF	TGTGCCAGTAGTAGACAGGTTCTTGGGGAAAAACTGTTTTTT
14	TRBV28	.	TRBJ1-1	CASRSRQGYTEAFF	TGTGCCAGCAGATCACGGCAGGGATACACTGAAGCTTTCTTT
18	TRBV19	TRBD2	TRBJ2-4	CASSMGLAGGPAKNIQYF	TGTGCCAGTAGTATGGGGCTAGCGGGAGGGCCAGCCAAAAACATTCAGTACTTC
15	TRBV4-1	.	TRBJ1-1	CASSQESSVSTEAFF	TGCGCCAGCAGCCAAGAATCTTCAGTGTCCACTGAAGCTTTCTTT
18	TRBV10-1	TRBD2	TRBJ2-2	CASSDSSGRTGVAGELFF	TGCGCCAGCAGTGATTCTAGCGGGAGAACGGGCGTAGCCGGGGAGCTGTTTTTT
15	TRBV19	.	TRBJ2-2	CASSFEGGPAGELFF	TGTGCCAGTAGTTTCGAGGGGGGGCCGGCCGGGGAGCTGTTTTTT
18	TRBV5-4	TRBD2	TRBJ2-3	CASSPRLAGGRSTDTQYF	TGTGCCAGCAGCCCTAGACTAGCGGGAGGGCGTAGCACAGATACGCAGTATTTT
14	TRBV18	.	TRBJ1-6	CASSAGDYYSPLHF	TGTGCCAGTTCCGCAGGGGACTACTATTCACCCCTCCACTTT
14	TRBV7-9	.	TRBJ2-5	CASSPGGIKETQYF	TGTGCCAGCAGCCCCGGAGGGATCAAAGAGACCCAGTACTTC
13	TRBV19	.	TRBJ1-6	CASTGRVHSPLHF	TGTGCCAGTACGGGTCGGGTCCATTCACCCCTCCACTTT
16	TRBV7-2	TRBD1	TRBJ1-2	CASSLGWDRGLAGYTF	TGTGCCAGCAGCTTAGGTTGGGACAGGGGTTTGGCTGGCTACACCTTC
16	TRBV6-1	.	TRBJ2-7	CASSEALTFPSYEQYF	TGTGCCAGCAGTGAAGCATTGACATTCCCCTCGTACGAGCAGTACTTC
17	TRBV7-2	.	TRBJ2-7	CASSFDGSGYKGVEQYF	TGTGCCAGCAGCTTCGATGGTAGCGGCTATAAAGGGGTCGAGCAGTACTTC
13	TRBV2	TRBD1	TRBJ1-1	CASSSDRALAAFF	TGTGCCAGCAGTTCTGACAGGGCCCTGGCGGCTTTCTTT
18	TRBV7-2	TRBD2	TRBJ2-7	CASSLAALAGGLPYEQYF	TGTGCCAGCAGCTTAGCGGCGCTAGCGGGGGGTCTCCCCTACGAGCAGTACTTC
14	TRBV10-2	TRBD1	TRBJ1-2	CASSESLRGKGYTF	TGCGCCAGCAGTGAGTCGCTCAGGGGGAAGGGCTACACCTTC
17	TRBV28	.	TRBJ2-7	CASRVTGLQPSSYEQYF	TGTGCCAGCAGGGTGACAGGTCTCCAGCCGAGCTCCTACGAGCAGTACTTC
13	TRBV29-1	TRBD1	TRBJ2-7	CSVPGQSSYEQYF	TGCAGCGTTCCGGGACAGAGCTCCTACGAGCAGTACTTC
15	TRBV5-8	.	TRBJ2-7	CASSGGIGGSYEQYF	TGTGCCAGCAGCGGGGGGATAGGTGGTTCCTACGAGCAGTACTTC